The T cell receptor beta chain under discussion was sequenced for a study of CD8 T cells in Susac syndrome. Germline V lookup: CDR1 LGHNA, CDR2 YSLEER. The CDR3 covers 14 residues. V was clipped by 0 bases and J by 6 bases, with 9 bases between them. Peripheral blood CD8+ and CD4+ T cells were profiled by TCR beta sequencing. The control participants were healthy donors, and these controls were matched with respect to both age and sex. TEMRA cells were enriched by FACS, and CD4+ and CD8+ T cells were negatively isolated. An input of about 0.5 to 1 ug of RNA was subjected to reverse transcription using random hexamers. Amplification of TCR beta CDR3 used immunoSEQ multiplex PCR across 54 Vbeta and 13 Jbeta. From the immunoSEQ multiplex PCR reads, TCRdb called clonotypes with MiXCR, one entry per CDR3 protein. The table includes 150,000 to 200,000 distinct CDR3 sequences, about 95% detected once.

The TCR sequence derives from a human donor in good health. Input material: CD4+ T cells from PBMCs. This chain joins TRBV4-3 and TRBJ1-5; D ambiguous. The CDR3 DNA reads as TGCGCCAGCAGCCAAGATATGTGGGCTCAGCCCCAGCATTTT. Its translation is CASSQDMWAQPQHF.